This T cell receptor beta chain was sequenced in a study of cytomegalovirus exposure and HLA in healthy donors. General study findings and limits: Cytomegalovirus association was listed for approximately 160 TCR beta chains. In a later analysis, a missense DCLRE1C variant was linked to TCR beta V- and J-gene trimming. High specificity and sensitivity for cytomegalovirus status were reported for the classifier.

The CDR3 has 17 residues. Germline loops: CDR1 SEHNR, CDR2 FQNEAQ (reference sequence). Trimming cost V 0 bases and J 2 bases, with 17 bases left between them. For this clone: As yet, its antigen is unknown.

PCR was performed using 60 Vbeta and 13 Jbeta primers. Measured with immunoSEQ multiplex PCR; TCRdb has only the in-frame clones, and not every one. The top ten hold over 2% of the sample, which has about 130,000 clones, less than 85% seen once. The sequencing sample was made of PBMCs. The chain uses TRBV7-9 and TRBJ2-7; the D gene is possibly TRBD2 (5 bases). This TCR was sampled from a woman aged 35 to 49 in good health and CMV-seropositive. CDR3 region: CASSLATEAGAPYEQYF. The DNA of the CDR3 is TGTGCCAGCAGCTTAGCGACGGAGGCAGGAGCCCCCTACGAGCAGTACTTC.